The rows below give T cell receptor beta chains drawn from one sample of a study of CD8 T cells in Susac syndrome. TCRdb reprocessed the immunoSEQ multiplex PCR reads via MiXCR and lists one record per CDR3 protein. The data hold more than 200,000 distinct CDR3 sequences, with 94% observed a single time. Sequenced: CD4+ T cells from PBMCs. Receptor source: a human donor with Susac syndrome. CDR3s include the opening cysteine and the closing phenylalanine or tryptophan. Each record gives: D gene, clone size, J gene, V gene, CDR3 protein, CDR3 DNA. The D gene is left open where the match is weak. Size values are once, few and many counts, or a class for expanded clones, and some rows have none.

TRBD2,NA,TRBJ2-5,TRBV20-1,CSARASGRYQETQYF,TGCAGTGCTAGGGCTAGCGGGAGGTACCAAGAGACCCAGTACTTC
NA,NA,TRBJ2-3,TRBV18,CASSSTSITDTQYF,TGTGCCAGCTCATCGACATCTATCACAGATACGCAGTATTTT
NA,NA,TRBJ1-5,TRBV6-6,CASTVPNQPQHF,TGTGCCAGCACAGTCCCCAATCAGCCCCAGCATTTT
NA,NA,TRBJ2-6,TRBV12-3/TRBV12-4,CASSLYGAGANVLTF,TGTGCCAGCAGTTTATACGGGGCCGGGGCCAACGTCCTGACTTTC
NA,NA,TRBJ1-2,TRBV20-1,CSARDGVQDYGYTF,TGCAGTGCTAGAGATGGTGTGCAGGACTATGGCTACACCTTC
TRBD2,NA,TRBJ2-5,TRBV20-1,CSALPAGLAALKTQYF,TGCAGTGCACTCCCGGCGGGACTAGCGGCTCTGAAGACCCAGTACTTC
NA,NA,TRBJ1-6,TRBV20-1,CSAQRQNSPLHF,TGCAGTGCTCAACGACAGAATTCACCCCTCCACTTT
NA,NA,TRBJ1-6,TRBV7-9,CASTPDTYNSPLHF,TGTGCCAGCACCCCCGACACCTATAATTCACCCCTCCACTTT
TRBD2,once,TRBJ2-1,TRBV18,CASSQTSGTYNEQFF,TGTGCCAGCTCGCAGACTAGCGGAACCTACAATGAGCAGTTCTTC
NA,NA,TRBJ1-5,TRBV9,CASSVDVFPSGNQPQHF,TGTGCCAGCAGCGTAGACGTATTCCCATCGGGTAATCAGCCCCAGCATTTT
TRBD2,NA,TRBJ2-3,TRBV7-2,CASRLAGGYTDTQYF,TGTGCCAGCAGACTAGCGGGGGGGTACACAGATACGCAGTATTTT
NA,NA,TRBJ1-2,TRBV6-4,CASSDSRDFYGYTF,TGTGCCAGCAGTGACTCCAGAGACTTCTATGGCTACACCTTC
NA,NA,TRBJ1-4,TRBV12-3/TRBV12-4,CASRGPDRKGKLFF,TGTGCCAGCAGGGGACCTGACAGGAAGGGTAAACTGTTTTTT
TRBD1,NA,TRBJ1-2,TRBV5-8,CASSLSSGQIIYGYTF,TGTGCCAGCAGCTTGAGTTCGGGACAGATAATTTATGGCTACACCTTC
NA,NA,TRBJ2-5,TRBV3-1,CASSQGRVGQETQYF,TGTGCCAGCAGCCAAGGTCGTGTCGGCCAAGAGACCCAGTACTTC
TRBD2,NA,TRBJ2-1,TRBV6-2/TRBV6-3,CASSLRGGTYNEQFF,TGTGCCAGCAGTTTGCGGGGGGGGACATACAATGAGCAGTTCTTC
TRBD2,NA,TRBJ2-1,TRBV4-2,CASSQGTGGGFNEQFF,TGTGCCAGCAGCCAAGGAACGGGGGGAGGGTTCAATGAGCAGTTCTTC
NA,once,TRBJ2-5,TRBV20-1,CSGQNQETQYF,TGCAGTGGGCAGAACCAAGAGACCCAGTACTTC
TRBD2,NA,TRBJ2-5,TRBV30,CAWSVGLAGTRETQYF,TGTGCCTGGAGTGTTGGTCTAGCGGGGACTAGAGAGACCCAGTACTTC
NA,NA,TRBJ1-1,TRBV19,CASSIRAGRVRTEAFF,TGTGCCAGTAGTATAAGGGCCGGCAGGGTAAGAACTGAAGCTTTCTTT
NA,NA,TRBJ1-1,TRBV14,CASSLGETATEAFF,TGTGCCAGCAGCCTTGGGGAGACAGCCACTGAAGCTTTCTTT
NA,NA,TRBJ2-5,TRBV6-2/TRBV6-3,CASSYFPQTQYF,TGTGCCAGCAGTTACTTCCCCCAGACCCAGTACTTC
TRBD2,NA,TRBJ2-1,TRBV12-3/TRBV12-4,CASSLASRRGGQFF,TGTGCCAGCAGTTTAGCCAGTCGTCGGGGGGGGCAGTTCTTC
NA,NA,TRBJ1-1,TRBV15,CATSREVGDLAFF,TGTGCCACCAGCAGAGAGGTGGGGGACTTGGCTTTCTTT
NA,NA,TRBJ1-5,TRBV5-6,CASSLWGAEDQPQHF,TGTGCCAGCAGCTTGTGGGGGGCAGAGGATCAGCCCCAGCATTTT
NA,NA,TRBJ1-4,TRBV20-1,CSGQQGTNEKLFF,TGCAGTGGCCAACAGGGTACTAATGAAAAACTGTTTTTT
TRBD1,NA,TRBJ1-2,TRBV6-5,CASSYSTPLGTGFYGYTF,TGTGCCAGCAGTTACTCGACTCCCCTCGGGACAGGGTTCTATGGCTACACCTTC
NA,NA,TRBJ1-6,TRBV30,CAWRRQVRNSPLHF,TGTGCCTGGAGGAGACAGGTTAGGAATTCACCCCTCCACTTT
NA,NA,TRBJ1-2,TRBV6-1,CASSEQIDGYTF,TGTGCCAGCAGTGAACAGATCGATGGCTACACCTTC
TRBD1,NA,TRBJ1-1,TRBV3-1,CASSQGDRGWTFF,TGTGCCAGCAGCCAGGGGGACAGGGGTTGGACTTTCTTT
NA,NA,TRBJ1-1,TRBV6-2/TRBV6-3,CASRDIDTPRDPEAFF,TGTGCCAGCAGAGATATTGACACCCCCCGTGACCCTGAAGCTTTCTTT
TRBD1,NA,TRBJ2-5,TRBV27,CASSPGTVQETQYF,TGTGCCAGCAGTCCTGGGACAGTTCAAGAGACCCAGTACTTC
TRBD2,NA,TRBJ2-1,TRBV30,CAWSARLAGEYNEQFF,TGTGCCTGGAGTGCCAGACTAGCGGGGGAATACAATGAGCAGTTCTTC
TRBD1,once,TRBJ1-5,TRBV6-5,CASSYSSGTGGVQPQHF,TGTGCCAGCAGTTACTCGTCGGGGACAGGGGGCGTTCAGCCCCAGCATTTT
TRBD2,once,TRBJ2-7,TRBV20-1,CSAISSGGSYEQYF,TGCAGTGCTATTTCTAGCGGGGGGAGCTACGAGCAGTACTTC